One sample yielded the 23 T cell receptor beta chains listed below, sequenced in a study of T cells in women clearing cervical HPV infection. Generated by immunoSEQ multiplex PCR, the TCRdb table keeps only in-frame clones and is missing some. The listing records 30,000 or so clones. Sample: blood buffy coat. These receptors all come from a woman aged 18 to 75 with a cervical HPV16 infection that either progressed to CIN3+ or cleared (not recorded which).

On this clone itself: The junction departs from the called germline gene at one end, perhaps through a read error. The read gets to within 3 residues of the CDR3 end, and the germline J gene fills in the rest. This chain uses TRBV4-2 with TRBJ1-1; 7 bases are shared with TRBD1. CDR3 length: 14 residues. Germline CDR1 reads LGHNA; CDR2 reads YNFKEQ. CDR3 sequence: CASSLFTGDTEAFF. The sequenced part of the CDR3 DNA is TGCGCCAGCAGCCTATTTACAGGGGACACTGAA.

In the case of this clone: The read gets to within 3 residues of the CDR3 end, and the germline J gene fills in the rest. The genes are TRBV7-3 and TRBJ2-3; TRBD1 agrees at 10 bases. Germline CDR1 is SGHTA and CDR2 is FQGTGA. This CDR3 spans 19 amino acids. Partial CDR3 DNA: TGTGCCAGCAGCTTAAATCGGGCCCTGGGACAGGGGTTCGGAGAGACG. Its protein product is CASSLNRALGQGFGET. The whole CDR3 sequence is CASSLNRALGQGFGETQYF.

Of note for this clone: The CDR3 end is not reached by the read, which stops 3 residues before it; the germline J gene fills it in. V gene TRBV7-2 combines with J gene TRBJ1-2, with 11 bases that match TRBD1. Germline-derived CDR1 and CDR2 are SGHTA and FQGNSA. V lost 5 bases and J lost 4; bases outside the gene matches: 3. The length of the CDR3 is 14 residues. The DNA read from the CDR3 is TGTGCCAGCAGCCCGGGACAGGGGGTCTATGGC. Encoded protein: CASSPGQGVYG. The entire CDR3 sequence reads CASSPGQGVYGYTF. Combining the CDR3 with reference TRBV7-2 and TRBJ1-2 gives the whole variable domain GAGVSQSPSNKVTEKGKDVELRCDPISGHTALYWYRQSLGQGLEFLIYFQGNSAPDKSGLPSDRFSAERTGGSVSTLTIQRTQQEDSAVYLCASSPGQGVYGYTFGSGTRLTVV.

A remark on this clone: The CDR3 goes on 3 residues after the read ends, and that part is filled in from the germline J gene. V gene TRBV10-3 combines with J gene TRBJ2-7; TRBD2 agrees at 7 bases. Germline assignment: CDR1 ENHRY and CDR2 SYGVKD. V lost 0 bases to trimming and J lost 2 bases; unmatched junction nucleotides: 7. The CDR3 extends over 16 amino acids. CDR3 sequence: CAISESVASGAYEQYF. CDR3 bases read: TGTGCCATCAGTGAGTCCGTGGCTAGCGGTGCCTACGAG.

On this clone itself: The read falls 3 residues short of the CDR3 end, and the missing part is taken from the germline J gene. The chain joins TRBV19 to TRBJ2-4; a weak D match, TRBD2 (5 bases). The CDR3 has 12 residues. Germline V gene sequence: CDR1 LNHDA, CDR2 SQIVND (reference sequence). The covered CDR3 bases are TGTGCCAGTCACAGAGCGGAATATGGT. Protein: CASHRAEYG. The entire CDR3 protein reads CASHRAEYGQYF.

A remark on this clone: The read ends 3 residues before the CDR3 terminus; that terminus is restored from the germline J gene. The chain recombines TRBV6-7 with TRBJ2-1; a possible D gene is TRBD1 (5 bases). TRBV6-7 is assigned to the ORF class and has an uncertain function. CDR3 length: 14 amino acids. The germline V and J ends were trimmed by 2 bases and 7 bases, with 12 bases remaining between them. CDR3 sequence: CASSYPGHGNEQFF. CDR3 DNA, as far as it was read: TGTGCCAGCAGTTACCCAGGGCATGGGAATGAG.

With regard to this clone: The read is 3 residues too short to cover the CDR3 end, so that end is filled in from the germline J gene. This chain connects TRBV19 to TRBJ1-4; 7 nucleotides align to TRBD1. The CDR3 runs to 14 residues. V lost 7 bases and J lost 8; bases outside the gene matches: 10. Germline assignment: CDR1 LNHDA and CDR2 SQIVND (reference sequence). Partial CDR3 DNA: TGTGCCAGTATGAGACAGGGCTTATTCGAAAAA. Amino acid sequence: CASMRQGLFEK. The CDR3 in its entirety is CASMRQGLFEKLFF.

About this clone itself: The CDR3 end is not reached by the read, which stops 3 residues before it; the germline J gene fills it in. The chain uses TRBV5-5 and TRBJ1-1; D might be TRBD1 (5 bases). V dropped 4 bases and J dropped 3 bases, with 16 bases sitting between them. The CDR3 is made up of 15 amino acids. Germline V gives CDR1 SGHKS, CDR2 YYEKEE (reference sequence). Partial CDR3 DNA: TGTGCCAGCAGCACGCCCACAGGACGGGACACTGAA. This codes for CASSTPTGRDTE. The entire CDR3 is CASSTPTGRDTEAFF.

Notes on this clone: The read is 3 residues too short to cover the CDR3 end, so that end is filled in from the germline J gene. V is TRBV20-1 and J is TRBJ1-2, with 8 bases that match TRBD1. Losses at the gene ends were 5 bases for V and 3 bases for J; bases not matched to a gene: 8. The CDR3 is 14 amino acids. Per the germline V gene, CDR1 is DFQATT and CDR2 is SNEGSKA (reference sequence). Partial CDR3 DNA: TGCAGTGCTTACCACAGGGGGAAGGACTATGGC. Amino acid sequence: CSAYHRGKDYG. The entire CDR3 protein reads CSAYHRGKDYGYTF.

Comment on this clone: The read halts 3 residues ahead of the CDR3 end, with the missing end drawn from the germline J gene. The chain combines TRBV6-1 with TRBJ1-1, with 7 bases aligning to TRBD1. There are 15 residues in the CDR3. The germline V gene has CDR1 MNHNS and CDR2 SASEGT. Unmatched junction bases numbered 5, after V lost 4 bases and J lost 0 bases. The CDR3 here is CASSADRLMNTEAFF. The part of the CDR3 DNA that was read is TGTGCCAGCAGTGCGGACAGGCTGATGAACACTGAA.

Comment on this clone: Read sequence stops 3 residues before the CDR3 end, and the germline J gene provides the missing end. V and J are TRBV6-1 and TRBJ2-7, with 7 nucleotides matching TRBD1. V trimming: 1 base; J trimming: 3 bases; junction bases outside the gene matches: 6. The germline V gene encodes CDR1 MNHNS and CDR2 SASEGT. This CDR3 contains 15 residues. CDR3 bases read: TGTGCCAGCAGTGAAGTAGGGACAGACTTCTACGAG. Its protein product is CASSEVGTDFYE. The CDR3 reads in full as CASSEVGTDFYEQYF.

Worth noting for this clone: The read falls 3 residues short of the CDR3 end, and the missing part is taken from the germline J gene. Other DNA sequences in the sample encode the same CDR3. The chain recombines TRBV19 with TRBJ1-3, with D possibly TRBD1 on 6 matching bases. The V end was cut by 7 bases, the J end by 5 bases, with 15 bases between. CDR1 is LNHDA, CDR2 SQIVND, per germline (reference sequence). The CDR3 totals 14 residues. CDR3 sequence reads: CASTPRDTRNTIYF. CDR3 DNA (partial): TGTGCCAGTACCCCGAGGGACACTCGAAACACC.

Regarding this clone: The observed sequence ends 3 residues before the CDR3 terminus, with the missing tail filled in from the germline J gene. The chain combines TRBV6-2 or TRBV6-3 with TRBJ2-1, with 7 bases matching TRBD1. CDR1 MNHEY and CDR2 SVGEGT come from the germline V gene. The CDR3 contains 15 residues. V shed 5 bases, J shed 6 bases, and the junction held 10 bases outside the gene matches. The CDR3 loop reads CASSKIQGPSNEQFF. The CDR3 DNA, read in part, is TGTGCCAGCAGTAAGATACAGGGGCCCTCCAATGAG.

Concerning this clone: The CDR3 end falls 3 residues outside the read, so it is completed with the germline J gene. The chain joins TRBV7-2 to TRBJ2-7, with D uncertain. Germline CDR1 and CDR2: SGHTA and FQGNSA. The CDR3 is 12 amino acids. V shed 5 bases and J shed 5 bases, with 10 bases lying between them. Here the CDR3 reads CASSQQGNEQYF. Partial CDR3 DNA: TGTGCCAGCAGCCAACAAGGCAACGAG. Supplemented by reference TRBV7-2 and TRBJ2-7, the full variable domain reads GAGVSQSPSNKVTEKGKDVELRCDPISGHTALYWYRQSLGQGLEFLIYFQGNSAPDKSGLPSDRFSAERTGGSVSTLTIQRTQQEDSAVYLCASSQQGNEQYFGPGTRLTVT.

Of note for this clone: The observed sequence ends 3 residues before the CDR3 terminus, with the missing tail filled in from the germline J gene. J is TRBJ2-5 and V is TRBV5-5; D perhaps matches TRBD1 (6 bases). Trimming removed 4 bases at V and 2 bases at J, with 9 bases between. Germline CDR1 and CDR2: SGHKS and YYEKEE (reference sequence). The CDR3 loop spans 13 amino acids. The CDR3 reads CASSLDSQETQYF. The part of the CDR3 DNA that was read is TGTGCCAGCAGCCTGGACAGTCAAGAGACC.

The part of the CDR3 DNA that was read is TGTGCCAGCCAGCTAACAGGGGGTGCCTACGAG. Its translation: CASQLTGGAYE. The full CDR3 sequence reads CASQLTGGAYEQYF. The genes are TRBV2 and TRBJ2-7; 8 bases map to TRBD1. The sequenced fragment ends 3 residues before the CDR3 boundary, so the rest is inferred from the germline J gene. V lost 8 bases, J lost 2 bases, and 8 bases stayed unmatched. Germline CDR1 is SNHLY and CDR2 is FYNNEI. This CDR3 contains 14 residues.

Comment on this clone: The CDR3 goes on 3 residues after the read ends, and that part is filled in from the germline J gene. The J gene is TRBJ2-1, the V gene TRBV2, with D maybe TRBD1 (6 bases). CDR1 and CDR2 (germline): SNHLY, FYNNEI. This CDR3 region has 15 residues. Trimming pared 6 bases from V and 0 bases from J, leaving 12 bases between. CDR3 bases read: TGTGCCAGCAGCCGACAGGCTTCCTCCTACAATGAG. It is translated as CASSRQASSYNE. The full CDR3 sequence reads CASSRQASSYNEQFF.

As to this clone: The read ends 3 residues early relative to the CDR3; the germline J gene fills the gap. The chain recombines TRBV19 with TRBJ1-4; no clear D gene. Trimming took off 5 bases at V and 0 bases at J, with 19 bases between the two ends. Germline V CDR1 and CDR2: LNHDA, SQIVND (reference sequence). This CDR3 is 18 amino acids long. Partial CDR3 DNA: TGTGCCAGTAGTGGCGGATTCCGGGGAATCGCAACTAATGAAAAA. It encodes CASSGGFRGIATNEK. The whole CDR3 is CASSGGFRGIATNEKLFF.

In the case of this clone: Read data end 3 residues before the CDR3 end; the end is taken from the germline J gene. The rearrangement uses TRBV7-3 and TRBJ1-1; possible D gene TRBD1, 5 bases. CDR3 length: 14 amino acids. V lost 5 bases to trimming and J lost 3 bases, with 13 bases between them. Per germline, CDR1 SGHTA and CDR2 FQGTGA. The sequenced part of the CDR3 DNA is TGTGCCAGCAGCCGCGCAGGAGGGGACACTGAA. Residues: CASSRAGGDTE. The full CDR3 is CASSRAGGDTEAFF.

Note on this clone: The CDR3 end lies 3 residues beyond the end of the read and is filled in from the germline J gene. The chain is built from TRBV18 and TRBJ1-2, with unresolved D. The CDR3 is 16 amino acids. Germline lookup yields CDR1 KGHSH and CDR2 LQKENI. CDR3 DNA (partial): TGTGCCAGCTCACCGAGGGCGGGAGGTCACTCCTACGAC. Amino acid sequence: CASSPRAGGHSYD. The whole CDR3 sequence is CASSPRAGGHSYDYTF.

As for this clone: The read finishes 3 residues shy of the CDR3 end, and the germline J gene is used to complete it. This rearrangement joins TRBV5-7 to TRBJ1-4; 7 positions match TRBD1. TRBV5-7 is identified as an open reading frame with a role that is uncertain. The CDR3 consists of 14 residues. V was pared by 7 bases and J by 3 bases, with 6 bases of the junction left unmatched. The CDR3 sequence: CASVRGYSNEKLFF. Partial CDR3 DNA: TGTGCCAGCGTCAGGGGGTATTCTAATGAAAAA.

Notes on this clone: The read comes to an end 3 residues before the CDR3 does, leaving the germline J gene to fill in the end. The V gene is TRBV5-6, the J gene TRBJ1-1; 7 bases map to TRBD1. With 6 bases clipped from V and 1 base from J, the junction kept 6 bases outside the gene matches. Germline V gene sequence: CDR1 SGHDT, CDR2 YYEEEE. This CDR3 has 14 amino acids. The CDR3 protein is CASTPTGWNTEAFF. CDR3 DNA (partial): TGTGCCAGCACCCCGACAGGGTGGAACACTGAA. The entire variable domain, with the rest obtained from reference TRBV5-6 and TRBJ1-1, is as follows: DAGVTQSPTHLIKTRGQQVTLRCSPKSGHDTVSWYQQALGQGPQFIFQYYEEEERQRGNFPDRFSGHQFPNYSSELNVNALLLGDSALYLCASTPTGWNTEAFFGQGTRLTVV.

A word on this clone: From the germline J gene comes the end of the CDR3, since the read stops 3 residues before it. The gene calls are TRBV27 and TRBJ2-7; D is perhaps TRBD1 (8 bases). Germline V gives CDR1 MNHEY, CDR2 SMNVEV (reference sequence). CDR3 length: 16 residues. Trimming cost V 7 bases and J 5 bases, with 24 bases left between them. The CDR3 spells CASTQGRGQGANEQYF. Partial CDR3 DNA: TGTGCCAGCACCCAAGGGAGGGGGCAGGGGGCTAACGAG.